This record looks at one T cell receptor (beta chain) sequence and its context. Its antigen is still unknown. These data originate in a study of OX40 agonist ivuxolimab in advanced cancers. Turning to the study itself: Subjects had a mean age of around 63 years, with a range of roughly 23 to 80; roughly 80% were male. More than 35% of patients had received prior checkpoint inhibitor therapy. Points from the study as a whole: Partly responding patients at 0.1-3.0 mg/kg showed some of the smallest clonal expansion.

Autoimmune disease history or systemic immunosuppression led to patients being barred. Generated by immunoSEQ multiplex PCR, the TCRdb table keeps only in-frame clones and is missing some. This sample yields 15,000 to 25,000 clones, of which around 68% are seen a single time; roughly an eighth belongs to the top ten. This sequence originates from an adult with an advanced solid tumor such as melanoma, head and neck, liver or kidney cancer. The sequenced sample was CD4+ or CD8+ T cells sorted from blood, obtained in a trial of the OX40 agonist ivuxolimab.

CDR3 coding DNA: TGTGCCACCATTAGGACGGTTAACTATGGCTACACCTTC. This sequence encodes CATIRTVNYGYTF. The chain uses TRBV6-5 and TRBJ1-2; D ambiguous. V lost 10 bases, J lost 1 base, and 13 bases lay in between. This CDR3 spans 13 amino acids. In germline, CDR1 is MNHEY, CDR2 SVGAGI.